Reported below is one TCR beta chain. Its antigen is unidentified. Unique-molecular-identifier-tagged TCR beta cDNA libraries were used. TCRdb fed the PCR reads into MiXCR, producing one record per CDR3 protein. There are fewer than 900,000 distinct CDR3 sequences in the sample; approximately 44% occur only once, and roughly 5.2% lies in the top ten. The data derive from a study of post-analysis software for immune sequencing data. Findings of the study overall: TRBV5-6, TRBV5-1 and TRBV20-1 belonged to a set of roughly five TRBV segments that were more frequent in patients than controls.

Germline loops: CDR1 MGHRA, CDR2 YSYEKL. CDR3 length: 16 residues. Trimming cost V 3 bases and J 1 base, with 13 bases left between them. The material sequenced was blood. This TCR was sampled from a girl between 5 and 17 years old with multiple sclerosis. The chain couples TRBV4-1 to TRBJ2-4, with D possibly matching TRBD1 (6 bases). The CDR3 bases are TGCGCCAGCAGCCAGGCGGACAGTCTGGCCAAAAACATTCAGTACTTC. Its protein is CASSQADSLAKNIQYF.